Listed below are T cell receptor beta chains from one sample, sequenced in a study of blood T cell repertoires in COVID-19. Assay used: immunoSEQ multiplex PCR; TCRdb lists only in-frame clones, some missing. The sample lists 100,000 to 120,000 clones; around 85% were seen once. Sequenced input: peripheral blood. Receptor source: a man in his forties or fifties with acute or convalescent COVID-19. Each CDR3 is given with its conserved first and last residue. D genes are given only for firm matches. Clone size is shown for a subset of rows, as once, few, many or a class of expanded clone.

TRBV11-2	TRBJ2-5	.	TRBD1	TGTGCCAGCAGCTTACGACTCCGACAGGGAGTCCAAGAGACCCAGTACTTC	CASSLRLRQGVQETQYF
TRBV2	TRBJ1-1	.	.	TGTGCCAGCAGTGTCGGCCGGGACACTGAAGCTTTCTTT	CASSVGRDTEAFF
TRBV4-1	TRBJ1-5	.	TRBD1	TGCGCCAGCAGCCAAGGGGACAGAAACAATCAGCCCCAGCATTTT	CASSQGDRNNQPQHF
TRBV5-1	TRBJ2-1	.	.	TGCGCCAGCAGTGAAGACAGGACCTACAATGAGCAGTTCTTC	CASSEDRTYNEQFF
TRBV3-1/TRBV3-2	TRBJ2-2	.	.	.	CASSPPLAGDLRAGELFF
TRBV6-5	TRBJ1-5	.	TRBD1	TGTGCCAGCAGTTACGGACAGGGCAATCAGCCCCAGCATTTT	CASSYGQGNQPQHF
TRBV5-1	TRBJ1-6	.	.	TGCGCCAGCAGCTTGGACAGGGCCGATTCACCCCTCCACTTT	CASSLDRADSPLHF
TRBV6-1	TRBJ2-1	.	.	TGTGCCAGCAGTGAAGCGTCGGCAGGGGAAAAGCTCTTC	CASSEASAGEKLF
TRBV6-6	TRBJ1-1	.	TRBD1	TGTGCCAGCAGTTCCGGGACAGGGGTTGAAGCTTTCTTT	CASSSGTGVEAFF
TRBV5-1	TRBJ1-1	few	TRBD1	TGCGCCAGCAGCTCAACACAGACAGGGGGGACTGAAGCTTTCTTT	CASSSTQTGGTEAFF
TRBV9	TRBJ1-2	.	.	TGTGCCAGCAGCGTTGGAGGGGTAGCTAACTATGGCTACACCTTC	CASSVGGVANYGYTF
TRBV5-1	TRBJ2-5	.	TRBD1	TGCGCCAGTAGCCCAGGGGGCGCCCGGCAAGAGACCCAGTACTTC	CASSPGGARQETQYF
TRBV2	TRBJ2-1	.	.	TGTGCCAGCAGTGAGCCGGGAGAGCAGTTCTTC	CASSEPGEQFF
TRBV28	TRBJ1-1	few	.	TGTGCCAGCAGTTTGCCGGGACATTCTAACACTGAAGCTTTCTTT	CASSLPGHSNTEAFF
TRBV3-1/TRBV3-2	TRBJ1-2	few	.	TGTGCCAGCAGCCAAGCTTTGGGCAGGCGTTCATCCTATGGCTACACCTTC	CASSQALGRRSSYGYTF
TRBV2	TRBJ1-5	medium-sized	.	TGTGCCAGCAGTGACCGGACCGGGGTAGATCAGCCCCAGCATTTT	CASSDRTGVDQPQHF
TRBV7-2	TRBJ1-1	few	TRBD1	TGTGCCAGCAGCCTTTACAGGGGGATGAACACTGAAGCTTTCTTT	CASSLYRGMNTEAFF
TRBV23-1	TRBJ1-5	.	.	TGCGCCAGCAGTCAATTGGGGGCGTCGAGTCAGCCCCAGCATTTT	CASSQLGASSQPQHF
TRBV27	TRBJ2-3	.	TRBD2	TGTGCCAGTAACGTCTGGGGGGGGACCACAGATACGCAGTATTTT	CASNVWGGTTDTQYF
TRBV28	TRBJ2-5	.	.	TGTGCCAGCAGTCTACAGGGTCTTCGGGAGACCCAGTACTTC	CASSLQGLRETQYF
TRBV18	TRBJ2-7	few	.	TGTGCCAGCTCACCAAGTCCCGGGAGCTCCTACGAGCAGTACTTC	CASSPSPGSSYEQYF
TRBV6-1	TRBJ1-5	.	.	TGTGCCAGCAGTGACACAGGGCAGCCCCAGCATTTT	CASSDTGQPQHF
TRBV9	TRBJ2-7	.	TRBD1	TGTGCCAGCAGCTTGACAGGGGACCCCTACGAGCAGTACTTC	CASSLTGDPYEQYF
TRBV9	TRBJ2-5	.	TRBD2	TGTGCCAGCAGCCCCAGAGGACTAGTTCAAGAGACCCAGTACTTC	CASSPRGLVQETQYF
TRBV28	TRBJ1-1	.	.	TGTGCCAGCAGTCCTGACAGGTTTTACACTGAAGCTTTCTTT	CASSPDRFYTEAFF
TRBV2	TRBJ2-6	.	TRBD1	TGTGCCAGCAGTGGACAGGGTAGTTTCGCTGGGGCCAACGTCCTGACTTTC	CASSGQGSFAGANVLTF
TRBV12-3/TRBV12-4	TRBJ2-7	.	.	TGTGCCAGCAGTCCCAACTACGAGCAGTACTTC	CASSPNYEQYF
TRBV2	TRBJ1-3	.	.	TGTGCCAGCAGTCCCAGAGGAAACACCATATATTTT	CASSPRGNTIYF
TRBV19	TRBJ2-3	once	TRBD2	TGTGCCAGTAGTATCCAGGCTAGCGGGGGACGCACAGATACGCAGTATTTT	CASSIQASGGRTDTQYF
TRBV7-3	TRBJ1-1	once	.	TGTGCCAGCAGCCCCCGCTCCACAGGTTCGGGCACTGAAGCTTTCTTT	CASSPRSTGSGTEAFF
TRBV7-3	TRBJ2-2	.	.	TGTGCCAGCAGCACACAGGGGGAGGGGAACACCGGGGAGCTGTTTTTT	CASSTQGEGNTGELFF
TRBV9	TRBJ2-1	few	.	TGTGCCAGCAGCGTAGGACCAGCGGGCTCCTACAATGAGCAGTTCTTC	CASSVGPAGSYNEQFF
TRBV19	TRBJ1-5	.	.	TGTGCCAGTAGTATCGACAGCTTTAATCAGCCCCAGCATTTT	CASSIDSFNQPQHF
TRBV3-1/TRBV3-2	TRBJ2-2	.	.	TGTGCCAGCAGCCAAGTCAGACAGCGAAACACCGGGGAGCTGTTTTTT	CASSQVRQRNTGELFF
TRBV6-6	TRBJ1-5	.	.	TGTGCCAGCACCCCGTGGGGGGAGAGCAATCAGCCCCAGCATTTT	CASTPWGESNQPQHF
TRBV29-1	TRBJ2-1	once	TRBD1	TGCAGCGTTGGGGGACAGGGGAAAAATGAGCAGTTCTTC	CSVGGQGKNEQFF
TRBV5-8	TRBJ2-7	.	TRBD1	TGTGCCAGCGGGGGACAGGGTCGGTACGAGCAGTACTTC	CASGGQGRYEQYF
TRBV4-1	TRBJ2-7	.	.	TGCGCCAGCAGCCAAGATAGCGGCGGTTCAAGCTCCTACGAGCAGTACTTC	CASSQDSGGSSSYEQYF
TRBV4-1	TRBJ2-7	.	.	TGCGCCAGCAGCCAAGAAGAGTGGGGAGGCTACGAGCAGTACTTC	CASSQEEWGGYEQYF
TRBV5-8	TRBJ1-2	.	.	TGTGCCAGCAGCAGGACTCACCCCAACTATGGCTACACCTTC	CASSRTHPNYGYTF
TRBV24-1	TRBJ2-5	.	.	TGTGCCACCAGTGAGCCGTGGGGCGTCCAAGAGACCCAGTACTTC	CATSEPWGVQETQYF
TRBV5-1	TRBJ1-5	.	.	TGCGCCAGCAGCTTGGAGGGGATGAGCAATCAGCCCCAGCATTTT	CASSLEGMSNQPQHF
TRBV2	TRBJ1-1	.	.	TGTGCCAGCATATATCAGGCAACTGAAGCTTTCTTT	CASIYQATEAFF
TRBV18	TRBJ2-7	.	.	TGTGCCAGCTCAGAACAGGGGACTCCCAACGAGCAGTACTTC	CASSEQGTPNEQYF
TRBV6-5	TRBJ1-1	few	TRBD1	TGTGCCAGCAGCCCGACAGGGGCGCCTGAAGCTTTCTTT	CASSPTGAPEAFF
TRBV4-2	TRBJ1-4	.	.	TGTGCCAGCAGCCAAGAAGGGGGTAGTGAAAAACTGTTTTTT	CASSQEGGSEKLFF
TRBV5-4	TRBJ1-1	few	TRBD1	TGTGCCAGCAGCCGAGACAGGGGGCACACTGAAGCTTTCTTT	CASSRDRGHTEAFF
TRBV6-6	TRBJ1-5	.	TRBD1	TGTGCCAGCAGGGGACAGGGAGGCAATCAGCCCCAGCATTTT	CASRGQGGNQPQHF
TRBV5-6	TRBJ2-1	.	TRBD1	TGTGCCAGCAGTCACGGGACAGGGACGAATGAGCAGTTCTTC	CASSHGTGTNEQFF
TRBV4-1	TRBJ1-1	.	.	TGCGCCAGCAGCCAGAGCCCCAGGAGGACTGAAGCTTTCTTT	CASSQSPRRTEAFF
TRBV9	TRBJ2-7	.	TRBD1	TGTGCCAGCAGCCCGGGACAGGCCGCCTACGAGCAGTACTTC	CASSPGQAAYEQYF
TRBV14	TRBJ1-2	.	TRBD1	TGTGCCAGCAGCCAAGGGACAGGGGGGCCCTATGGCTACACCTTC	CASSQGTGGPYGYTF
TRBV7-3	TRBJ1-2	.	TRBD1	TGTGCCAGCAGCCACGCACCGAGACAGGGTGCGTATGGCTACACCTTC	CASSHAPRQGAYGYTF
TRBV24-1	TRBJ2-5	once	.	TGTGCCACCAGTGAGAATTCAGGGATTTTTGCGGAGACCCAGTACTTC	CATSENSGIFAETQYF
TRBV6-6	TRBJ1-3	.	.	TGTGCCAGCAGTTACTCGTATGACTACTCTGGAAACACCATATATTTT	CASSYSYDYSGNTIYF
TRBV27	TRBJ2-3	.	.	TGTGCCAGCAGTTTATCTGGGGAGATCGGCACAGATACGCAGTATTTT	CASSLSGEIGTDTQYF
TRBV19	TRBJ1-2	.	TRBD1	TGTGCCAGTAGTATCCCGGGACAGGGAGACGGCTACACCTTC	CASSIPGQGDGYTF
TRBV9	TRBJ1-2	few	.	TGTGCCAGCAGCCCATCATTAGCTAACTATGGCTACACCTTC	CASSPSLANYGYTF
TRBV11-3	TRBJ2-5	.	.	TGTGCCAGCAGCGCGACAGTTCAAGAGACCCAGTACTTC	CASSATVQETQYF
TRBV30	TRBJ1-2	.	TRBD1	TGTGCCTGGAGAGATTCAGGGGGCGGCTATGGCTACACCTTC	CAWRDSGGGYGYTF